The clone carrying this TCR beta chain was seen a handful of times. Unique molecular identifiers tagged the TCRbeta library. MiXCR was run by TCRdb on the PCR reads, yielding one entry per CDR3 protein. The repertoire holds around 380,000 distinct CDR3 sequences, with under 13% as singletons. This CDR3 region has 16 residues. Germline values: CDR1 ENHRY, CDR2 SYGVKD. After removal of 4 bases from V and 0 bases from J, the junction contained 5 bases not matched to a gene. This sample is drawn from a study of T-cell reconstitution after alpha-beta-depleted transplantation in children. The chain employs TRBV10-3 and TRBJ1-2; 10 nucleotides line up with TRBD1. The clonotype originates from a human donor who donated a stem cell graft to a child with acute myeloid leukemia. The sample was PBMCs from the stem cell graft donor, taken from the stem cell graft. This chain's CDR3 is CAISVDRGLSNYGYTF. The CDR3 DNA follows: TGTGCCATCAGTGTCGACAGGGGGCTTTCTAACTATGGCTACACCTTC.